The 17 T cell receptor beta chains in this list originate from one sample, sequenced in a study of cytomegalovirus exposure and HLA in healthy donors (dated by TCRdb to about 2017). The library was produced with the immunoSEQ multiplex PCR assay. The multiplex PCR relied on a mix of 60 forward primers for TCR Vbeta segments and 13 reverse primers for TCR Jbeta segments. TCRdb provides this immuneACCESS table in a form limited to in-frame rearrangements. Some clones are lacking; in checked studies, under half of them reflect an unresolved V gene, and why the rest are absent is not known. The sample has roughly 100,000 clones on record, about 72% of them singletons. The leading ten clones occupy roughly 19% of the sample. The sequenced material came from PBMCs. The receptors derive from an older woman in good health and CMV-seropositive.

V and J are TRBV4-1 and TRBJ1-4; possibly TRBD1 for D (6 bases). The CDR3 loop spans 14 amino acids. CDR1 MGHRA and CDR2 YSYEKL come from the germline V gene. V was trimmed by 3 bases and J by 7 bases, leaving 12 bases between them. The CDR3 DNA follows: TGCGCCAGCAGCCACCCGTTGGGGGCTGAAAAACTGTTTTTT. As protein: CASSHPLGAEKLFF.

This clone is large in the sample. The chain is built from TRBV5-6 and TRBJ2-2; possible D gene TRBD2, 5 bases. This CDR3 has 15 amino acids. V was trimmed by 0 bases and J by 3 bases, leaving 9 bases between them. CDR1 is SGHDT, CDR2 YYEEEE, per germline. Written as DNA, the CDR3 is TGTGCCAGCAGCTTGGAAGAGCGGTACACCGGGGAGCTGTTTTTT. Protein product: CASSLEERYTGELFF. Full variable domain (rest looked up from reference TRBV5-6 and TRBJ2-2): DAGVTQSPTHLIKTRGQQVTLRCSPKSGHDTVSWYQQALGQGPQFIFQYYEEEERQRGNFPDRFSGHQFPNYSSELNVNALLLGDSALYLCASSLEERYTGELFFGEGSRLTVL.

The chain is built from TRBV14 and TRBJ1-1; unclear D gene. The CDR3 covers 12 residues. Per the germline V gene, CDR1 is SGHDN and CDR2 is FVKESK. The ends were cut back, 1 base at V and 10 bases at J, with 10 bases in the middle. CDR3 protein: CASSQGGEGAFF. The CDR3 DNA reads as TGTGCCAGCAGCCAAGGAGGTGAGGGAGCTTTCTTT.

The rearrangement joins TRBV9 to TRBJ1-1; 10 nucleotides match TRBD1. Germline V gives CDR1 SGDLS, CDR2 YYNGEE. V lost 0 bases and J lost 8; bases outside the gene matches: 7. The CDR3 extends over 15 amino acids. The CDR3 sequence: CASSVVGGQGSEAFF. The CDR3 DNA is TGTGCCAGCAGCGTAGTGGGGGGACAGGGGTCAGAAGCTTTCTTT.

This clone was counted only a few times. The rearrangement links TRBV6-5 to TRBJ1-1, with a tentative D call TRBD1 (6 bases). V was trimmed by 1 base and J by 1 base, leaving 10 bases between them. The CDR3 length is 15 residues. The germline CDR1 and CDR2 sequences are MNHEY and SVGAGI. CDR3 coding DNA: TGTGCCAGCAGTTACTTGGGGGCTGAGAACACTGAAGCTTTCTTT. Residues: CASSYLGAENTEAFF.

This chain uses TRBV10-1 with TRBJ2-1; the D gene is possibly TRBD2 (5 bases). The CDR3 runs 16 residues. The V and J ends lost 4 bases and 2 bases respectively, with 15 bases between them. Germline loops: CDR1 WNHNN, CDR2 SYGVQD (reference sequence). As DNA, the CDR3 is TGCGCCAGCAGTGCTTCCCGGGGTACCCCCTACAATGAGCAGTTCTTC. The encoded protein is CASSASRGTPYNEQFF.

Only one count was recorded for this clone. The chain recombines TRBV9 with TRBJ2-2; perhaps TRBD1 as D (6 bases). The germline gives CDR1 SGDLS, CDR2 YYNGEE. The CDR3 is made up of 17 amino acids. The germline V and J ends were trimmed by 4 bases and 1 base, with 17 bases remaining between them. The CDR3 DNA sequence: TGTGCCAGCAGCCCTCGGACAGCCACCCTGAACACCGGGGAGCTGTTTTTT. This sequence encodes CASSPRTATLNTGELFF.

The genes are TRBV2 and TRBJ1-2; D not resolved. The length of the CDR3 is 12 residues. V shed 3 bases and J shed 2 bases, with 4 bases lying between them. Germline V gene sequence: CDR1 SNHLY, CDR2 FYNNEI. The CDR3 reads CASSERNYGYTF. DNA for the CDR3: TGTGCCAGCAGTGAGCGGAACTATGGCTACACCTTC.

The chain recombines TRBV25-1 with TRBJ1-2, with D uncertain. There are 12 residues in the CDR3. Germline V gene data show CDR1 as MGHDK and CDR2 as SYGVNS. CDR3 region: CATRREDYGYTF. CDR3 sequence (DNA): TGTGCGACACGGCGGGAGGATTATGGCTACACCTTC.

V gene TRBV20-1 combines with J gene TRBJ1-1; D is possibly TRBD1 (5 bases). The CDR3 totals 11 residues. Germline CDR1 DFQATT, CDR2 SNEGSKA (reference sequence). Trimming removed 5 bases from V and 6 bases from J, with 10 bases in between. The CDR3 loop is CSAGHYPEAFF. CDR3 bases: TGCAGTGCTGGACATTATCCTGAAGCTTTCTTT.

This rearrangement joins TRBV5-6 to TRBJ1-1; D call uncertain. Germline V gene sequence: CDR1 SGHDT, CDR2 YYEEEE. V was pared by 3 bases and J by 5 bases, with 14 bases between. The CDR3 is 14 residues long. The CDR3 region has the DNA TGTGCCAGCAGCTCGACCGGGGTAGGGACTGAAGCTTTCTTT. Translation gives CASSSTGVGTEAFF.

This clone has a handful of counts. The V gene is TRBV5-4, the J gene TRBJ2-1; D gene ambiguous. The CDR3 sequence is 16 residues long. Germline lookup yields CDR1 SGHNT and CDR2 YYREEE (reference sequence). Trimming removed 5 bases from V and 0 bases from J, with 15 bases in between. CDR3 DNA sequence: TGTGCCAGCAGTGAAGCCCGCGGTTACTCCTACAATGAGCAGTTCTTC. Protein: CASSEARGYSYNEQFF.

The rearrangement joins TRBV18 to TRBJ1-5; D unclear. The ends were cut back, 6 bases at V and 2 bases at J, with 14 bases in the middle. Germline V gene data show CDR1 as KGHSH and CDR2 as LQKENI. CDR3 length: 15 amino acids. The CDR3 loop is CASSASGRGNQPQHF. CDR3 in DNA: TGTGCCAGCTCCGCTTCGGGAAGGGGCAATCAGCCCCAGCATTTT.

This rearrangement joins TRBV5-1 to TRBJ2-5, with D tentatively TRBD2 (7 bases). From germline, CDR1 is SGHRS and CDR2 YFSETQ. Trimming stripped 2 bases from V and 2 bases from J, with 10 bases between. The CDR3 is 14 amino acids. CDR3 amino acids: CASSFAGAQETQYF. CDR3 nucleotides: TGCGCCAGCAGCTTCGCGGGGGCTCAAGAGACCCAGTACTTC.

The chain recombines TRBV28 with TRBJ1-2; 9 nucleotides line up with TRBD1. The CDR3 covers 14 residues. V trimming: 5 bases; J trimming: 4 bases; junction bases outside the gene matches: 5. Germline CDR1 and CDR2: MDHEN and SYDVKM. The CDR3 sequence is CASSRDRAFYGYTF. The CDR3 coding sequence is TGTGCCAGCAGTCGGGACAGGGCATTCTATGGCTACACCTTC.

This clone appeared a single time. V usage is TRBV4-1 and J usage is TRBJ2-2; 9 bases are a match to TRBD1. Germline CDR1 and CDR2: MGHRA and YSYEKL. V lost 1 base and J lost 4; bases outside the gene matches: 4. The CDR3 has 16 residues. CDR3 nucleotides: TGCGCCAGCAGCCAAGCCGGGACAGGGCGCACCGGGGAGCTGTTTTTT. Translation: CASSQAGTGRTGELFF.

The rearrangement links TRBV19 to TRBJ2-2; possibly TRBD1 for D (5 bases). Germline V CDR1 and CDR2: LNHDA, SQIVND (reference sequence). Trimming left V 8 bases short and J 7 bases short, with 11 bases between. The CDR3 extends over 12 amino acids. CDR3 protein: CASGRGIGELFF. The CDR3 DNA is TGTGCCAGTGGAAGGGGTATCGGGGAGCTGTTTTTT.